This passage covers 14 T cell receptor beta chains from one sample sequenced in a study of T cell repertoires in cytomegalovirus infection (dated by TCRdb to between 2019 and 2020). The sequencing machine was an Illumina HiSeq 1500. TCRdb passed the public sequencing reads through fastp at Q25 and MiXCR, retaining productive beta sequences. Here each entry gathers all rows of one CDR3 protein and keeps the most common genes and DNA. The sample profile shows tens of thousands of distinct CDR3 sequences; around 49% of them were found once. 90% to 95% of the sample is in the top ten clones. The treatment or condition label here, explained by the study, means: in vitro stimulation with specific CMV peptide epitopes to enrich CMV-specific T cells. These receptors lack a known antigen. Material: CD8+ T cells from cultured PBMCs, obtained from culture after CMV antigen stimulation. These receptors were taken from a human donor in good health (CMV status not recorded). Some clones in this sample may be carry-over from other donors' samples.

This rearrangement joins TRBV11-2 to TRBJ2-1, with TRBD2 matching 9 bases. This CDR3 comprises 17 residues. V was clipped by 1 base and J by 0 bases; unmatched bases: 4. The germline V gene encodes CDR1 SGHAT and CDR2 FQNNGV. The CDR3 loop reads CASSLGPSGVSYNEQFF. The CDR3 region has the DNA TGTGCCAGCAGCTTAGGGCCTAGCGGGGTCTCCTACAATGAGCAGTTCTTC.

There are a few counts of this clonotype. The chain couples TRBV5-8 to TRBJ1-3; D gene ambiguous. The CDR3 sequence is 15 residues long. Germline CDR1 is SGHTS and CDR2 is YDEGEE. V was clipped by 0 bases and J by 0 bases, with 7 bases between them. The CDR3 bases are TGTGCCAGCAGCTTGGGGCAGACCTCTGGAAACACCATATATTTT. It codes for CASSLGQTSGNTIYF.

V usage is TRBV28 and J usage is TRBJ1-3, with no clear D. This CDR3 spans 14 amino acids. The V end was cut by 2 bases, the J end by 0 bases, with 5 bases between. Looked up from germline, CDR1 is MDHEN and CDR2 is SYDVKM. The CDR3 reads CASSLVSSGNTIYF. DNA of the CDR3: TGTGCCAGCAGTTTAGTCAGCTCTGGAAACACCATATATTTT.

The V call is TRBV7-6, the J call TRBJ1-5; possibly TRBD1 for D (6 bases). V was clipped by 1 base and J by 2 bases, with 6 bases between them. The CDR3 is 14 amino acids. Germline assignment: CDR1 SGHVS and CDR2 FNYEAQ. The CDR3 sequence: CASSLGTGNQPQHF. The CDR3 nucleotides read TGTGCCAGCAGCTTAGGGACAGGCAATCAGCCCCAGCATTTT.

The CDR3 loop is CASSQAASGATYEQYF. DNA for the CDR3: TGTGCCAGCAGCCAAGCGGCTAGCGGGGCCACCTACGAGCAGTACTTC. The J gene is TRBJ2-7, the V gene TRBV4-2; 9 nucleotides match TRBD2. CDR1 is LGHNA, CDR2 YNFKEQ, per germline. The CDR3 is made up of 16 amino acids. V lost 1 base, J lost 2 bases, and 6 bases stayed unmatched.

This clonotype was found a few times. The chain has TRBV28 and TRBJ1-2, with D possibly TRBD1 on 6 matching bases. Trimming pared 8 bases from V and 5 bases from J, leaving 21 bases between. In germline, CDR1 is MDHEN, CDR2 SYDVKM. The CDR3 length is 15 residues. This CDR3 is CASQGFEGEWYGYTF. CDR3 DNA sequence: TGTGCCAGCCAGGGTTTCGAGGGGGAATGGTATGGCTACACCTTC.

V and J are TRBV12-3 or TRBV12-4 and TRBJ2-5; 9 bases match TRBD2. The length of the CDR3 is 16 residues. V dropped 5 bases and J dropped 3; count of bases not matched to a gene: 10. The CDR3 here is CASSPPQAGGKETQYF. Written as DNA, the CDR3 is TGTGCCAGCAGTCCCCCCCAAGCGGGAGGCAAAGAGACCCAGTACTTC.

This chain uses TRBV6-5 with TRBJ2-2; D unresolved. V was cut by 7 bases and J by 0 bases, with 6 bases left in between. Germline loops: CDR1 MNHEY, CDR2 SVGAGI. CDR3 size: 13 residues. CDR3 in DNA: TGTGCCAGCACAGTAGCGAACACCGGGGAGCTGTTTTTT. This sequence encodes CASTVANTGELFF.

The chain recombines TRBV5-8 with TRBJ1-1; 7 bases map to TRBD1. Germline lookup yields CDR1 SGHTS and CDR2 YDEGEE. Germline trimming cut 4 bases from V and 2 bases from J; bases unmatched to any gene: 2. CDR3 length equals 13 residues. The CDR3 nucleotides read TGTGCCAGCAGCGGACAGGTCAACACTGAAGCTTTCTTT. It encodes CASSGQVNTEAFF. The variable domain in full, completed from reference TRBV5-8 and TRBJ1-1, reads EAGVTQSPTHLIKTRGQQATLRCSPISGHTSVYWYQQALGLGLQFLLWYDEGEERNRGNFPPRFSGRQFPNYSSELNVNALELEDSALYLCASSGQVNTEAFFGQGTRLTVV.

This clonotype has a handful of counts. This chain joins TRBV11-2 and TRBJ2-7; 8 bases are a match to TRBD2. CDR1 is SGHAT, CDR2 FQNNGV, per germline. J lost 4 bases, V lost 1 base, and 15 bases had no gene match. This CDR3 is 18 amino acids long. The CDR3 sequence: CASSLGGLSGAGAYEQYF. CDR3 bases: TGTGCCAGCAGCTTAGGAGGCCTTTCGGGAGCGGGGGCTTACGAGCAGTACTTC.

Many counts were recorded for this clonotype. The DNA for the CDR3 is TGTGCCAGCAGCTCTGTAGCGGGAGGCAATCACAATGAGCAGTTCTTC. This encodes CASSSVAGGNHNEQFF. V is TRBV7-3 and J is TRBJ2-1; 10 positions match TRBD2. Unmatched junction bases numbered 8, after V lost 4 bases and J lost 5 bases. CDR1 and CDR2 (germline): SGHTA, FQGTGA. The CDR3 consists of 16 residues.

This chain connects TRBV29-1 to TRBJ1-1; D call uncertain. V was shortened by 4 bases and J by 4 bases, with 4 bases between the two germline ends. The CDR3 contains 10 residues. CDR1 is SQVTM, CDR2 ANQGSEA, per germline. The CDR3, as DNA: TGCAGCGTTGGGGGCACTGAAGCTTTCTTT. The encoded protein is CSVGGTEAFF.

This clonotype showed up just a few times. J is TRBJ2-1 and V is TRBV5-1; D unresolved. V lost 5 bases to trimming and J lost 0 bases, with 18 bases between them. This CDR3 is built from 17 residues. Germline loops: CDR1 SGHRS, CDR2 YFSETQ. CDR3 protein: CASSSDWRQSSYNEQFF. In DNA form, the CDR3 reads TGCGCCAGCAGTTCTGACTGGAGACAAAGCTCCTACAATGAGCAGTTCTTC.

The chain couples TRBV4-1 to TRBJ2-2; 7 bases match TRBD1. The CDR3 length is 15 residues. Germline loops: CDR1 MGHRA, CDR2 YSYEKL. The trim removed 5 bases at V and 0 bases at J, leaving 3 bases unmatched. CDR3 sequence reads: CASSTGTANTGELFF. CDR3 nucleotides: TGCGCCAGCAGCACCGGGACAGCGAACACCGGGGAGCTGTTTTTT.